Listed below are T cell receptor beta chains from one sample, sequenced in a study of blood T cell repertoires in COVID-19. Sequenced by immunoSEQ multiplex PCR; TCRdb stores in-frame clones only, minus some. The sample lists 85,000 to 100,000 clones, about 76% occurring once. Material for sequencing was peripheral blood. The receptors were gathered from a human donor in a cohort sampled during active COVID-19. Each CDR3 is given with its conserved first and last residue. D genes are given only for firm matches. Clone size is shown for a subset of rows, as once, few, many or a class of expanded clone.

v_gene: TRBV5-1
abundance: -
j_gene: TRBJ2-2
d_gene: TRBD2
CDR3nt: TGCGCCAGCAGCTTGTACGGGAGGGGCCCCGGGGAGCTGTTTTTT
CDR3aa: CASSLYGRGPGELFF

v_gene: TRBV19
abundance: -
j_gene: TRBJ2-1
d_gene: TRBD2
CDR3nt: TGTGCCAGTAGTATTCGGTTTAGCGGGAGTAGGAATGAGCAGTTCTTC
CDR3aa: CASSIRFSGSRNEQFF

v_gene: TRBV29-1
abundance: -
j_gene: TRBJ2-7
d_gene: -
CDR3nt: TGCAGCGTTGGGGTCGGTGAGAGGGCGGACTCCTACGAGCAGTACTTC
CDR3aa: CSVGVGERADSYEQYF

v_gene: TRBV29-1
abundance: -
j_gene: TRBJ2-7
d_gene: -
CDR3nt: TGCAGCGTTGGGTCGGGACACTACGAGCAGTACTTC
CDR3aa: CSVGSGHYEQYF

v_gene: TRBV7-3
abundance: -
j_gene: TRBJ2-1
d_gene: -
CDR3nt: TGTGCCAGCAGCTTAAACAGCAATGAGCAGTTCTTC
CDR3aa: CASSLNSNEQFF

v_gene: TRBV6-2/TRBV6-3
abundance: -
j_gene: TRBJ2-1
d_gene: -
CDR3nt: TGTGCCAGCAGCCAGAACAGGGAGCAGTTCTTC
CDR3aa: CASSQNREQFF

v_gene: TRBV5-4
abundance: -
j_gene: TRBJ2-1
d_gene: TRBD2
CDR3nt: TGTGCCAGCAGCATAAGGACTAGCGGGGGCAATGAGCAGTTCTTC
CDR3aa: CASSIRTSGGNEQFF

v_gene: TRBV7-9
abundance: -
j_gene: TRBJ1-2
d_gene: -
CDR3nt: TGTGCCAGCAGCATACCGAGCCTAGGGGTAGTTGGCTACACCTTC
CDR3aa: CASSIPSLGVVGYTF

v_gene: TRBV28
abundance: -
j_gene: TRBJ1-4
d_gene: -
CDR3nt: TGTGCCAGCAGTTTCCACGGGGCAACTAATGAAAAACTGTTTTTT
CDR3aa: CASSFHGATNEKLFF

v_gene: TRBV19
abundance: many
j_gene: TRBJ1-5
d_gene: TRBD1
CDR3nt: TGTGCCAGTAGGAACAGGGGGCTGGGGTATAGCAATCAGCCCCAGCATTTT
CDR3aa: CASRNRGLGYSNQPQHF

v_gene: TRBV19
abundance: -
j_gene: TRBJ2-7
d_gene: -
CDR3nt: TGTGCCAGTAGTATAGATTCGGGTACCTCCTACGAGCAGTACTTC
CDR3aa: CASSIDSGTSYEQYF

v_gene: TRBV6-6
abundance: -
j_gene: TRBJ1-5
d_gene: -
CDR3nt: TGTGCCAGCAGTTCCACAGGGAGCAATCAGCCCCAGCATTTT
CDR3aa: CASSSTGSNQPQHF

v_gene: TRBV7-8
abundance: -
j_gene: TRBJ1-2
d_gene: -
CDR3nt: TGTGCCAGCAGCCCGGGACATGTCTCCTATGGCTACACCTTC
CDR3aa: CASSPGHVSYGYTF

v_gene: TRBV5-5
abundance: -
j_gene: TRBJ2-2
d_gene: TRBD2
CDR3nt: TGTGCCAGCAGCCTCGGACTAGCAGACACCGGGGAGCTGTTTTTT
CDR3aa: CASSLGLADTGELFF

v_gene: TRBV2
abundance: -
j_gene: TRBJ1-5
d_gene: -
CDR3nt: TGTGCCAGCAGTGAAGGTCGGGGGAATCAGCCCCAGCATTTT
CDR3aa: CASSEGRGNQPQHF

v_gene: TRBV29-1
abundance: -
j_gene: TRBJ1-1
d_gene: TRBD1
CDR3nt: TGCAGCGTTGAGACAGGGTTGAACACTGAAGCTTTCTTT
CDR3aa: CSVETGLNTEAFF

v_gene: TRBV7-9
abundance: -
j_gene: TRBJ2-1
d_gene: -
CDR3nt: TGTGCCAGCAGCCGCTCGGTCGATGAGCAGTTCTTC
CDR3aa: CASSRSVDEQFF

v_gene: TRBV5-1
abundance: -
j_gene: TRBJ2-2
d_gene: TRBD2
CDR3nt: TGCGCCAGCAGCTTACCGGGACTAGCGAGCGGGGAGCTGTTTTTT
CDR3aa: CASSLPGLASGELFF

v_gene: TRBV3-1/TRBV3-2
abundance: -
j_gene: TRBJ2-1
d_gene: -
CDR3nt: TGTGCCAGCAGCCATCTCTACAATGAGCAGTTCTTC
CDR3aa: CASSHLYNEQFF

v_gene: TRBV6-2/TRBV6-3
abundance: -
j_gene: TRBJ2-7
d_gene: TRBD2
CDR3nt: TGTGCCAGCAGTTATACGGCTAGCGGAACCTCTTGGATCGAGCAGTACTTC
CDR3aa: CASSYTASGTSWIEQYF

v_gene: TRBV19
abundance: -
j_gene: TRBJ2-7
d_gene: TRBD2
CDR3nt: TGTGCCAGTAGTGAACCACTAGCGGAAAGCTCCTACGAGCAGTACTTC
CDR3aa: CASSEPLAESSYEQYF

v_gene: TRBV19
abundance: -
j_gene: TRBJ2-7
d_gene: -
CDR3nt: TGTGCCAGTAGTATAGTTTACAACTCCTACGAGCAGTACTTC
CDR3aa: CASSIVYNSYEQYF

v_gene: TRBV7-9
abundance: -
j_gene: TRBJ2-3
d_gene: -
CDR3nt: TGTGCCAGCAGCTCAGGATCAGATACGCAGTATTTT
CDR3aa: CASSSGSDTQYF

v_gene: TRBV11-2
abundance: few
j_gene: TRBJ2-7
d_gene: TRBD2
CDR3nt: TGTGCCAGCAGCTATCCGGGACTAGCGGAGTGCTTC
CDR3aa: CASSYPGLAECF

v_gene: TRBV5-1
abundance: -
j_gene: TRBJ2-3
d_gene: -
CDR3nt: TGCGCCAGCAGCCCTGGCGGGCCGGACCCTAGCACAGATACGCAGTATTTT
CDR3aa: CASSPGGPDPSTDTQYF

v_gene: TRBV4-2
abundance: -
j_gene: TRBJ1-2
d_gene: TRBD1
CDR3nt: TGTGCCAGCAGCCAACGGGACAGGTCGTATGGCTACACCTTC
CDR3aa: CASSQRDRSYGYTF

v_gene: TRBV7-6
abundance: -
j_gene: TRBJ1-6
d_gene: -
CDR3nt: TGTGCCAGCAGCTTAGCGGGGAGCCGGGGGGACTCACCCCTCCACTTT
CDR3aa: CASSLAGSRGDSPLHF

v_gene: TRBV11-2
abundance: -
j_gene: TRBJ1-2
d_gene: -
CDR3nt: TGTGCCAGCAGCTTAGAGGCAGGGACTAACTATGGCTACACCTTC
CDR3aa: CASSLEAGTNYGYTF

v_gene: TRBV28
abundance: once
j_gene: TRBJ1-2
d_gene: -
CDR3nt: TGTGCCAGCCAGCCAGGTGGGGGAGGTAGTGGCTATGGCTACACCTTC
CDR3aa: CASQPGGGGSGYGYTF

v_gene: TRBV5-4
abundance: -
j_gene: TRBJ2-3
d_gene: TRBD1
CDR3nt: TGTGCCCTCCGGACAGGGGCATCGGGGACAGATACGCAGTATTTT
CDR3aa: CALRTGASGTDTQYF

v_gene: TRBV5-1
abundance: -
j_gene: TRBJ1-2
d_gene: -
CDR3nt: TGCGCCAGCAGCGATATCACTATTATCAAAACAGGGCAGCATCATGGCTACACCTTC
CDR3aa: CASSDITIIKTGQHHGYTF

v_gene: TRBV19
abundance: -
j_gene: TRBJ2-3
d_gene: TRBD2
CDR3nt: TGTGCCAGCCGGACAAGGGGAAGCGGGAGGGCTGCAGATACGCAGTATTTT
CDR3aa: CASRTRGSGRAADTQYF

v_gene: TRBV7-9
abundance: -
j_gene: TRBJ2-3
d_gene: -
CDR3nt: TGTGCCAGCAGCTCCGCTGACATTCGGACAGATACGCAGTATTTT
CDR3aa: CASSSADIRTDTQYF

v_gene: TRBV7-9
abundance: -
j_gene: TRBJ2-7
d_gene: TRBD1
CDR3nt: TGTGCCAGCAGCAATAGGGGGCACGAGCAGTACTTC
CDR3aa: CASSNRGHEQYF

v_gene: TRBV21-1
abundance: -
j_gene: TRBJ2-4
d_gene: -
CDR3nt: TGTGCCAGCAGCAAGGGGGGGACGCTAGCCAAAAACATTCAGTACTTC
CDR3aa: CASSKGGTLAKNIQYF

v_gene: TRBV2
abundance: -
j_gene: TRBJ2-1
d_gene: TRBD2
CDR3nt: TGTGCCAGCAGTCTACTAGCGGGAGATTCTAATGAGCAGTTCTTC
CDR3aa: CASSLLAGDSNEQFF

v_gene: TRBV18
abundance: once
j_gene: TRBJ2-7
d_gene: -
CDR3nt: TGTGCCAGCTCACCACGCACAGGGAGAATTGACGAGCAGTACTTC
CDR3aa: CASSPRTGRIDEQYF

v_gene: TRBV28
abundance: -
j_gene: TRBJ2-1
d_gene: TRBD2
CDR3nt: TGTGCCAGCAGTTTGGGACTAGCGGGAGACAATGAGCAGTTCTTC
CDR3aa: CASSLGLAGDNEQFF

v_gene: TRBV4-3
abundance: -
j_gene: TRBJ2-3
d_gene: TRBD2
CDR3nt: TGCGCCAGCAGCCAAGATTTGGCTAGCGGGAGCACAGATACGCAGTATTTT
CDR3aa: CASSQDLASGSTDTQYF

v_gene: TRBV2
abundance: once
j_gene: TRBJ1-2
d_gene: -
CDR3nt: TGTGCCAGCAGTGAAGCGCGGCAGGCGGGTGGCTACACCTTC
CDR3aa: CASSEARQAGGYTF

v_gene: TRBV28
abundance: once
j_gene: TRBJ2-7
d_gene: TRBD2
CDR3nt: TGTGCCAGCATGGTCTGGACTAGCGGGATCTACGAGCAGTACTTC
CDR3aa: CASMVWTSGIYEQYF

v_gene: TRBV7-9
abundance: few
j_gene: TRBJ2-2
d_gene: -
CDR3nt: TGTGCCAGCAGCTCCCGCGGTCTCAGGGAGCTGTTTTTT
CDR3aa: CASSSRGLRELFF

v_gene: TRBV5-1
abundance: -
j_gene: TRBJ2-2
d_gene: -
CDR3nt: TGCGCCAGCAGCCGACTGATGAACACCGGGGAGCTGTTTTTT
CDR3aa: CASSRLMNTGELFF

v_gene: TRBV5-1
abundance: -
j_gene: TRBJ2-2
d_gene: -
CDR3nt: TGCGCCAGCAGCTTGGAGGACAGAGAGGGGGAGCTGTTTTTT
CDR3aa: CASSLEDREGELFF

v_gene: TRBV5-6
abundance: -
j_gene: TRBJ1-6
d_gene: -
CDR3nt: TGTGCCAGCAGCTTGGGGCCAAATTCACCCCTCCACTTT
CDR3aa: CASSLGPNSPLHF

v_gene: TRBV9
abundance: -
j_gene: TRBJ1-3
d_gene: -
CDR3nt: TGTGCCAGCAGCGTAACTCCGGCTGGAAACACCATATATTTT
CDR3aa: CASSVTPAGNTIYF

v_gene: TRBV19
abundance: -
j_gene: TRBJ2-6
d_gene: -
CDR3nt: TGTGCCAGTAGTATAGATCTCGGGAACTCTGGGGCCAACGTCCTGACTTTC
CDR3aa: CASSIDLGNSGANVLTF

v_gene: TRBV11-2
abundance: -
j_gene: TRBJ2-2
d_gene: TRBD2
CDR3nt: TGTGCCAGCAGCCCCCGGACTAGCGGGAGGACCGGGGAGCTGTTTTTT
CDR3aa: CASSPRTSGRTGELFF

v_gene: TRBV6-5
abundance: -
j_gene: TRBJ2-7
d_gene: -
CDR3nt: TGTGCCAGCAGTTACTCTCCCAGGGGATTGTACGAGCAGTACTTC
CDR3aa: CASSYSPRGLYEQYF

v_gene: TRBV5-3
abundance: few
j_gene: TRBJ2-1
d_gene: TRBD2
CDR3nt: TGTGCCAGAAGCCCCGGACTAGCGGGAGCTCATGAGCAGTTCTTC
CDR3aa: CARSPGLAGAHEQFF

v_gene: TRBV19
abundance: -
j_gene: TRBJ1-1
d_gene: TRBD1
CDR3nt: TGTGCCAGCCAAAGGGGGACAGGGGGCGGAGTAAGAGCTTTCTTT
CDR3aa: CASQRGTGGGVRAFF

v_gene: TRBV10-3
abundance: -
j_gene: TRBJ2-7
d_gene: -
CDR3nt: TGTGCCATCAGTGAGGGTCCAGATTACTACGAGCAGTACTTC
CDR3aa: CAISEGPDYYEQYF

v_gene: TRBV27
abundance: -
j_gene: TRBJ2-7
d_gene: TRBD2
CDR3nt: TGTGCCAGCAGTTTCCTAGCGGACGCATCCTACGAGCAGTACTTC
CDR3aa: CASSFLADASYEQYF

v_gene: TRBV10-2
abundance: -
j_gene: TRBJ2-7
d_gene: TRBD2
CDR3nt: TGCGCCAGCACCCTGGGGGAGGGGCACGAGCAGTACTTC
CDR3aa: CASTLGEGHEQYF

v_gene: TRBV6-5
abundance: once
j_gene: TRBJ2-7
d_gene: TRBD2
CDR3nt: TGTGCCAGCAGTTACTCGAACGGCGGGGGCGAGCAGTACTTC
CDR3aa: CASSYSNGGGEQYF

v_gene: TRBV9
abundance: -
j_gene: TRBJ2-3
d_gene: -
CDR3nt: TGTGCCAGCAGCGTAGGGGTAGCGGACCACACAGATACGCAGTATTTT
CDR3aa: CASSVGVADHTDTQYF